A selection of T cell receptor beta chains follows, all from one sample in a study of T cell responses to AZD1222 COVID-19 vaccine. Method: immunoSEQ multiplex PCR; TCRdb's copy keeps in-frame clones and lacks some. The top ten hold less than 3.5% of the sample, which has 75,000 to 100,000 clones, about 88% seen once. The source was peripheral blood, collected on day 0 of AZD1222 vaccination. These receptors were taken from an adult in good health. The CDR3 runs from the conserved cysteine through the conserved F or W. A D gene is named only where the DNA matches it firmly. Clone sizes are given selectively: once, few, many, or a class where the clone is expanded.

D: NA; V: TRBV19; size: NA; J: TRBJ1-1; DNA: TGTGCCAGTAGTCCCCGCCGGGCCATGAACACTGAAGCTTTCTTT; CDR3: CASSPRRAMNTEAFF
D: TRBD1; V: TRBV6-5; size: NA; J: TRBJ1-1; DNA: TGTGCCAGCAGTCGGGGACAGGGCGGGACTGAAGCTTTCTTT; CDR3: CASSRGQGGTEAFF
D: TRBD2; V: TRBV6-5; size: NA; J: TRBJ2-7; DNA: TGTGCCAGCAGCGGGGGGACTAACTACTACGAGCAGTACTTC; CDR3: CASSGGTNYYEQYF
D: NA; V: TRBV5-4; size: NA; J: TRBJ2-7; DNA: TGTGCCAGCAGCATAGTGGCGGATAGGTCCTACGAGCAGTACTTC; CDR3: CASSIVADRSYEQYF
D: TRBD2; V: TRBV6-2/TRBV6-3; size: NA; J: TRBJ2-7; DNA: TGTGCCAGCAGTTTTAGCGGGGGGAGATTCTACGAGCAGTACTTC; CDR3: CASSFSGGRFYEQYF
D: NA; V: TRBV7-2; size: NA; J: TRBJ2-7; DNA: TGTGCCAGCAGCTTAGTTCAGTCCTCGGCGCAGCAGTACTTC; CDR3: CASSLVQSSAQQYF
D: NA; V: TRBV11-3; size: NA; J: TRBJ1-6; DNA: TGTGCCAGCAGCCCCCGAAGGGCTTCACCCCTCCACTTT; CDR3: CASSPRRASPLHF
D: TRBD2; V: TRBV5-1; size: NA; J: TRBJ2-2; DNA: TGCGCCAGCAGCTTGGGGCCTAGCGGGGAACTTAACACCGGGGAGCTGTTTTTT; CDR3: CASSLGPSGELNTGELFF
D: TRBD1; V: TRBV30; size: NA; J: TRBJ2-4; DNA: TGTGCCTGGAGTGAGGGGGCTCGCATTCAGTACTTC; CDR3: CAWSEGARIQYF
D: NA; V: TRBV3-1/TRBV3-2; size: NA; J: TRBJ1-4; DNA: TGTGCCAGCAGTCTAAGGGGCTCGGGACTGTTTTTT; CDR3: CASSLRGSGLFF
D: TRBD2; V: TRBV2; size: once; J: TRBJ2-1; DNA: TGTGCCAGCAGTGGACTAGCGGGGAGGCAGTTCTTC; CDR3: CASSGLAGRQFF
D: NA; V: TRBV3-1/TRBV3-2; size: NA; J: TRBJ1-2; DNA: TGTGCCAGCAGCCAAGCCAGGGGATGGGGCTACACCTTC; CDR3: CASSQARGWGYTF
D: NA; V: TRBV6-2/TRBV6-3; size: NA; J: TRBJ1-2; DNA: TGTGCCAGCAGTCTTAACTATGGCTACACCTTC; CDR3: CASSLNYGYTF
D: NA; V: TRBV5-1; size: NA; J: TRBJ1-1; DNA: TGCGCCAGCAGCTCAGGGACGGGGGCGAACACTGAAGCTTTCTTT; CDR3: CASSSGTGANTEAFF
D: NA; V: TRBV4-1; size: NA; J: TRBJ2-3; DNA: TGCGCCAGCAGCCAAGAAGAAAGGGGCACAGATACGCAGTATTTT; CDR3: CASSQEERGTDTQYF
D: TRBD1; V: TRBV28; size: once; J: TRBJ2-7; DNA: TGTGCCAGCAGTCCCTTGACAGGGGGCTACTACGAGCAGTACTTC; CDR3: CASSPLTGGYYEQYF
D: TRBD2; V: TRBV5-1; size: NA; J: TRBJ2-5; DNA: TGCGCCAGCAGCCGGCGGGGAGGGGAAGAGACCCAGTACTTC; CDR3: CASSRRGGEETQYF
D: NA; V: TRBV5-6; size: NA; J: TRBJ2-3; DNA: TGTGCCAGCAGCTTGACTGGGACAGATACGCAGTATTTT; CDR3: CASSLTGTDTQYF